The 9 T cell receptor beta chains below were found in one sample sequenced in a study of molecular identifiers for immune sequencing clone quantification. TCRdb re-derived calls from the PCR reads in MiXCR, one entry per CDR3 protein. This sample has about 300,000 distinct CDR3 sequences, with 20% to 25% found just once. The sequencing input was naive CD8+ T cells from blood, with Jurkat cell RNA spiked in. Subset specified: FACS-sorted CD8+CD4-CCR7+CD45RA+ naive T cells. These receptors all come from a human donor in good health. Some libraries in this study had Jurkat cell RNA spiked in.

This clonotype was seen ten or more times. V and J are TRBV19 and TRBJ2-5; 10 nucleotides agree with TRBD1. The CDR3 loop spans 17 amino acids. J gave up 5 bases and V 3 bases, and 12 bases lay outside the gene matches. Germline loops: CDR1 LNHDA, CDR2 SQIVND (reference sequence). CDR3 amino acids: CASSIGQGGRFTETQYF. Written as DNA, the CDR3 is TGTGCCAGTAGTATCGGACAGGGGGGCCGTTTTACCGAGACCCAGTACTTC.

This clonotype has at least ten counts. The chain recombines TRBV28 with TRBJ2-3; unclear D gene. Germline V gives CDR1 MDHEN, CDR2 SYDVKM. CDR3 size: 17 residues. The V end lost 2 bases, the J end lost 1 base, and 16 bases lay between the germline ends. The CDR3 loop is CASSLNFEVPRTDTQYF. In DNA form, the CDR3 reads TGTGCCAGCAGTTTAAATTTTGAGGTACCGCGCACAGATACGCAGTATTTT.

This clonotype was picked up a small number of times. The chain uses TRBV4-1 and TRBJ2-2; 11 bases line up with TRBD2. CDR1 MGHRA and CDR2 YSYEKL come from the germline V gene. The CDR3 totals 19 residues. J gave up 5 bases and V 0 bases, and 11 bases lay outside the gene matches. Here the CDR3 DNA reads TGCGCCAGCAGCCAAGATAGAACTAGCGGGGGATCGTGGACCGGGGAGCTGTTTTTT. This translates into CASSQDRTSGGSWTGELFF.

This clonotype was recorded many times. The rearrangement uses TRBV4-3 and TRBJ1-5; D remains unclear. The length of the CDR3 is 15 residues. V gave up 4 bases and J gave up 4 bases, with 14 bases separating them. CDR1 and CDR2 (germline): LGHNA, YSLEER. Here the CDR3 reads CASSPDLPPNQPQHF. CDR3 sequence (DNA): TGCGCCAGCAGCCCGGACCTTCCCCCAAATCAGCCCCAGCATTTT.

This clonotype came up a few times. This chain joins TRBV9 and TRBJ2-2; TRBD2 is a possible D gene (6 bases). Germline assignment: CDR1 SGDLS and CDR2 YYNGEE. This CDR3 is 17 amino acids long. V was clipped by 4 bases and J by 3 bases, with 19 bases between them. CDR3 region: CASSLSGEGRHTGELFF. In DNA form, the CDR3 reads TGTGCCAGCAGCCTAAGTGGTGAAGGGAGGCACACCGGGGAGCTGTTTTTT. The full variable domain, in which reference TRBV9 and TRBJ2-2 provide the parts outside the CDR3, is DSGVTQTPKHLITATGQRVTLRCSPRSGDLSVYWYQQSLDQGLQFLIQYYNGEERAKGNILERFSAQQFPDLHSELNLSSLELGDSALYFCASSLSGEGRHTGELFFGEGSRLTVL.

The sample holds many counts of this clonotype. As DNA, the CDR3 is TGTGCCTGGGCCCGGTGGGGGGGGACTGAAGCTTTCTTT. Its translation is CAWARWGGTEAFF. This chain joins TRBV30 and TRBJ1-1; TRBD1 is a possible D gene (5 bases). The V and J ends lost 5 bases and 5 bases respectively, with 15 bases between them. The germline CDR1 and CDR2 sequences are GTSNPN and SVGIG (reference sequence). The CDR3 consists of 13 residues.

The chain is built from TRBV27 and TRBJ1-5; no definite D call. Germline V gives CDR1 MNHEY, CDR2 SMNVEV (reference sequence). V was shortened by 2 bases and J by 1 base, with 12 bases between the two germline ends. The CDR3 is 16 residues long. For the CDR3, the DNA is TGTGCCAGCAGTTTAGCGGATGGAGGGAGCAATCAGCCCCAGCATTTT. Translating gives CASSLADGGSNQPQHF.

This clonotype was detected only once. With a much larger clone just one base away, this may be a read error. The rearrangement joins TRBV29-1 to TRBJ2-3; 12 bases align to TRBD2. This CDR3 is 19 amino acids long. CDR1 is SQVTM and CDR2 is ANQGSEA in the germline V gene. The V and J ends lost 5 bases and 1 base, in that order; junction bases with no gene match: 16. As DNA, the CDR3 is TGCAGCGTTCCCCCTACTAGCGGGAGGCGAGTACAGCGCACAGATACGCAGTATTTT. Protein: CSVPPTSGRRVQRTDTQYF.

This clonotype was observed many times. The chain is built from TRBV30 and TRBJ1-2; possibly TRBD1 for D (6 bases). Trimming removed 4 bases at V and 4 bases at J, with 10 bases between. Germline CDR1 is GTSNPN and CDR2 is SVGIG (reference sequence). The CDR3 loop spans 12 amino acids. The CDR3 region has the DNA TGTGCCTGGATTCCGGACAGCTATGGCTACACCTTC. Its protein is CAWIPDSYGYTF.